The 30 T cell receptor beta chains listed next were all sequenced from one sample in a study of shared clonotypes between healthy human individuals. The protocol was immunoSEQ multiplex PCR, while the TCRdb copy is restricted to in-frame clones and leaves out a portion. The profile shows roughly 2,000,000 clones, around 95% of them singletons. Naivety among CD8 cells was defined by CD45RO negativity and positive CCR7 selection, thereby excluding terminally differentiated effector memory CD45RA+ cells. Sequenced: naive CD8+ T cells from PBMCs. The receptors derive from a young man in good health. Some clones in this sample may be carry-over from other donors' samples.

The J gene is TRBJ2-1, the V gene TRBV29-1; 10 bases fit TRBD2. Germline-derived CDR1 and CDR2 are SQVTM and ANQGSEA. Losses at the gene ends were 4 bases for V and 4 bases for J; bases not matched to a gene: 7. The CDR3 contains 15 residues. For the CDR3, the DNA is TGCAGCGTTGCGTCTAGCGGGAGCGGGTACAATGAGCAGTTCTTC. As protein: CSVASSGSGYNEQFF.

The CDR3 region has the DNA TGCGCCAGCAGCTACTCGACAGGGGACCTCTCTGGGGCCAACGTCCTGACTTTC. It is translated as CASSYSTGDLSGANVLTF. The rearrangement joins TRBV5-1 to TRBJ2-6, with 8 nucleotides matching TRBD1. Germline assignment: CDR1 SGHRS and CDR2 YFSETQ. With 3 bases clipped from V and 0 bases from J, the junction kept 8 bases outside the gene matches. The CDR3 length is 18 residues.

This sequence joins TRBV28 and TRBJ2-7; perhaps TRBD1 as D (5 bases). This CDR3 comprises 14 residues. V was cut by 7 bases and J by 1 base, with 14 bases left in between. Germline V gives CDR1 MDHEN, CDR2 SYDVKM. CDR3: CASINRQGSYEQYF. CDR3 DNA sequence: TGTGCCAGCATCAATCGGCAGGGTTCCTACGAGCAGTACTTC.

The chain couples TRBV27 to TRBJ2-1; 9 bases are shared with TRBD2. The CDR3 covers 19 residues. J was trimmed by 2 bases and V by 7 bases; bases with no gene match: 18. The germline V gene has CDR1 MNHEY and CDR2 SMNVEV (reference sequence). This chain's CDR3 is CASIRQGKVAGGTYNEQFF. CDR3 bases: TGTGCCAGCATCCGACAGGGTAAGGTGGCGGGAGGGACCTACAATGAGCAGTTCTTC.

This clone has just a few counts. This CDR3 is CASSLDGMNTEAFF. The CDR3 DNA follows: TGCGCCAGCAGCTTGGACGGCATGAACACTGAAGCTTTCTTT. The rearrangement uses TRBV4-1 and TRBJ1-1; no reliable D call. Looked up from germline, CDR1 is MGHRA and CDR2 is YSYEKL. Trimming left V 5 bases short and J 0 bases short, with 10 bases between. The length of the CDR3 is 14 residues.

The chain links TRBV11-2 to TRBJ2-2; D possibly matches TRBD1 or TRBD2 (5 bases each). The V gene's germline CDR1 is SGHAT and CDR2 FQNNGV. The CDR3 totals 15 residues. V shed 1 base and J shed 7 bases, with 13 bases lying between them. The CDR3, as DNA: TGTGCCAGCAGCTTAGTGGGGACCCTGGGCGGGGAGCTGTTTTTT. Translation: CASSLVGTLGGELFF.

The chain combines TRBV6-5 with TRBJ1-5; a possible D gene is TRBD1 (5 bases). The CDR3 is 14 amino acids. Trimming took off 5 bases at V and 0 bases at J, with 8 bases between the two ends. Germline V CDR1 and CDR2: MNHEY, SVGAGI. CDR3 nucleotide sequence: TGTGCCAGCAGTCTGACAGTTAGCAATCAGCCCCAGCATTTT. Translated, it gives CASSLTVSNQPQHF.

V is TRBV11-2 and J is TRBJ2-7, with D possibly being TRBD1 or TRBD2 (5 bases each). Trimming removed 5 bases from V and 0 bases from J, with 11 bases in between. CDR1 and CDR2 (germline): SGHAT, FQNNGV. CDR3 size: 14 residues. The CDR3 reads CASSPGRSSYEQYF. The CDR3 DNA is TGTGCCAGCAGCCCGGGACGGTCCTCCTACGAGCAGTACTTC.

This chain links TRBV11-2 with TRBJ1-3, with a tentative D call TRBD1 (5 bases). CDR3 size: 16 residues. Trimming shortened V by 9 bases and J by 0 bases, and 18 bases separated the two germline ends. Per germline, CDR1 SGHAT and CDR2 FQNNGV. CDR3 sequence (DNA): TGTGCCAGAATTAGGGGCAGGCCGAGCTCTGGAAACACCATATATTTT. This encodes CARIRGRPSSGNTIYF.

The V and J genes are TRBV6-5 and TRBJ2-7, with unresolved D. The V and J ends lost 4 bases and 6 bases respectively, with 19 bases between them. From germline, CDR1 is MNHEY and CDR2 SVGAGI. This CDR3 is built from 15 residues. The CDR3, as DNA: TGTGCCAGCAGTTTCCGATCCGGGCCCGGCGGCGAGCAGTACTTC. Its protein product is CASSFRSGPGGEQYF.

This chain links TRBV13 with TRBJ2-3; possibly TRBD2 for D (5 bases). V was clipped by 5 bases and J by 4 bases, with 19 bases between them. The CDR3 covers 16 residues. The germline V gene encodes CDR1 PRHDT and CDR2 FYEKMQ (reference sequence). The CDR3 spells CASSDKSETNSDTQYF. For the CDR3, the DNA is TGTGCCAGCAGCGATAAAAGCGAGACTAATTCAGATACGCAGTATTTT.

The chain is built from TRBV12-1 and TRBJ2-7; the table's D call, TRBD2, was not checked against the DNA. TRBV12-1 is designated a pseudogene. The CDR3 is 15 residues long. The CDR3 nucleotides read TGTGCCAGCAGCGGACTAGCGGTCCCCTCCTACGAGCAGTACTTC. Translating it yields CASSGLAVPSYEQYF.

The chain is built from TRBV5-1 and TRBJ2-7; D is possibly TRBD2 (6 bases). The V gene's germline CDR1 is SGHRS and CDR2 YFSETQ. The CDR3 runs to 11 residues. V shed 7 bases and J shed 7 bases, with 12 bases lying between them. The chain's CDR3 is CASGTAGEQYF. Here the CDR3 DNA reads TGCGCCAGCGGTACGGCGGGGGAGCAGTACTTC.

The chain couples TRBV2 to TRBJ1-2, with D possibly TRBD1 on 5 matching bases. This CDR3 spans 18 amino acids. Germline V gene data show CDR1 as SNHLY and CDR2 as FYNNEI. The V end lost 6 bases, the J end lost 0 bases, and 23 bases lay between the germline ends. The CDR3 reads CASRSYRDPESSNYGYTF. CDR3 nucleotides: TGTGCCAGCAGGTCTTACCGGGACCCCGAGAGTTCTAACTATGGCTACACCTTC.

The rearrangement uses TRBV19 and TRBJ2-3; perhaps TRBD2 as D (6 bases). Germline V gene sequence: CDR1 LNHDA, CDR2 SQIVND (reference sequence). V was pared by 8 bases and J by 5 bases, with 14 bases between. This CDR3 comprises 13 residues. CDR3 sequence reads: CASSGRDGDTQYF. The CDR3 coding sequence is TGTGCCAGTTCCGGGCGGGACGGAGATACGCAGTATTTT.

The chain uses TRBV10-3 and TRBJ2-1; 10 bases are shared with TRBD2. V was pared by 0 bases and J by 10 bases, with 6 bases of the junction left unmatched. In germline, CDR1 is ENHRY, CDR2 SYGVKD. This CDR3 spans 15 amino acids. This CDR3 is CAISESIPAGGEQFF. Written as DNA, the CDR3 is TGTGCCATCAGTGAGTCGATTCCAGCGGGAGGGGAGCAGTTCTTC.

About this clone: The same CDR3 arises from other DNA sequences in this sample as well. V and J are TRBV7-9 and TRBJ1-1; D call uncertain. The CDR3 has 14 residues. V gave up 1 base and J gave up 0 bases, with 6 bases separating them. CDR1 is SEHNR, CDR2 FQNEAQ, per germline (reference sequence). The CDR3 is CASSLVAMNTEAFF. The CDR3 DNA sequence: TGTGCCAGCAGCTTAGTAGCTATGAACACTGAAGCTTTCTTT. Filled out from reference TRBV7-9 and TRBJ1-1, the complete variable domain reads DTGVSQNPRHKITKRGQNVTFRCDPISEHNRLYWYRQTLGQGPEFLTYFQNEAQLEKSRLLSDRFSAERPKGSFSTLEIQRTEQGDSAMYLCASSLVAMNTEAFFGQGTRLTVV.

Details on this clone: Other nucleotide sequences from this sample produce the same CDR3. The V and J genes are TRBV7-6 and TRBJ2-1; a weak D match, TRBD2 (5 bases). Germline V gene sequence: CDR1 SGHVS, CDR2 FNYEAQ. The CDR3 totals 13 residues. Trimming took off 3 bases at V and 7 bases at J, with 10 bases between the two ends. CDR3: CASSLAGDNEQFF. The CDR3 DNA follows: TGTGCCAGCAGCTTGGCCGGGGATAATGAGCAGTTCTTC.

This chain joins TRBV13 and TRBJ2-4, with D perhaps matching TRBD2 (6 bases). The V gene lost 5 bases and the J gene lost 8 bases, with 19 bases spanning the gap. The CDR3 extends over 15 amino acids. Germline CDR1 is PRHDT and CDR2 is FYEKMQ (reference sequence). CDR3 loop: CASSHSGPGVHIQYF. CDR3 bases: TGTGCCAGCAGCCACAGCGGGCCAGGCGTCCACATTCAGTACTTC.

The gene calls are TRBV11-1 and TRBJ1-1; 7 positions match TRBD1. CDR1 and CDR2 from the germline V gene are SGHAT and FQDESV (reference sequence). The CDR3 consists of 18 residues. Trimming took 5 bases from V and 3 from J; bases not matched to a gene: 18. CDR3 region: CASSDRSGRGGEDTEAFF. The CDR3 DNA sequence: TGTGCCAGCAGCGACAGGTCCGGTCGAGGGGGCGAGGACACTGAAGCTTTCTTT. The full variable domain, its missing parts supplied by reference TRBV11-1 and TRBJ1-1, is EAEVAQSPRYKITEKSQAVAFWCDPISGHATLYWYRQILGQGPELLVQFQDESVVDDSQLPKDRFSAERLKGVDSTLKIQPAELGDSAMYLCASSDRSGRGGEDTEAFFGQGTRLTVV.

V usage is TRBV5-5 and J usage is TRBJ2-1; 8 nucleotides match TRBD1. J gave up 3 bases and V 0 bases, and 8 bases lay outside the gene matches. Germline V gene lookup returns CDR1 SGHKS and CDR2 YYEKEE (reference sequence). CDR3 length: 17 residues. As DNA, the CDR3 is TGTGCCAGCAGCTTGGGGTCTTTGGACAGGGTCTACAATGAGCAGTTCTTC. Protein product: CASSLGSLDRVYNEQFF. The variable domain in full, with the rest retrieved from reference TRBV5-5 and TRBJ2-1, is DAGVTQSPTHLIKTRGQQVTLRCSPISGHKSVSWYQQVLGQGPQFIFQYYEKEERGRGNFPDRFSARQFPNYSSELNVNALLLGDSALYLCASSLGSLDRVYNEQFFGPGTRLTVL.

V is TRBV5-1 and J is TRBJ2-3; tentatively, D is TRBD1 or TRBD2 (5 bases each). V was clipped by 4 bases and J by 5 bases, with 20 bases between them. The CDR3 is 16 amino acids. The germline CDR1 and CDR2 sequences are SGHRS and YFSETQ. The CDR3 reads CASSKLTGRNRDTQYF. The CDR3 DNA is TGCGCCAGCAGCAAACTGACGGGGCGGAATCGAGATACGCAGTATTTT.

CDR3 bases: TGTGCCAGCAGACCCCGACAGGACCCATTCTACGAGCAGTACTTC. It translates to CASRPRQDPFYEQYF. V gene TRBV6-5 combines with J gene TRBJ2-7, with D perhaps TRBD1 (6 bases). The CDR3 runs 15 residues. Germline assignment: CDR1 MNHEY and CDR2 SVGAGI. V lost 6 bases and J lost 3, with 18 bases in between.

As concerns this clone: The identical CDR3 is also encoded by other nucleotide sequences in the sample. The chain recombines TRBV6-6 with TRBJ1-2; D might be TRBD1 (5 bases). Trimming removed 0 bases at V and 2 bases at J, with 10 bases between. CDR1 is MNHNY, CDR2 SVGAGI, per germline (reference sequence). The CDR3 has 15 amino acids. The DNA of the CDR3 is TGTGCCAGCAGTTACTCGAGAGGGGCCAACTATGGCTACACCTTC. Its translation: CASSYSRGANYGYTF.

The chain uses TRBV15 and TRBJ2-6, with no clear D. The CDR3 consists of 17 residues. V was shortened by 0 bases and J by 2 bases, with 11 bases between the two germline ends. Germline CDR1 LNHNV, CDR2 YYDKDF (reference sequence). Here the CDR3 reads CATSREDGITGANVLTF. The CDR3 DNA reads TGTGCCACCAGCAGAGAAGACGGTATAACTGGGGCCAACGTCCTGACTTTC.

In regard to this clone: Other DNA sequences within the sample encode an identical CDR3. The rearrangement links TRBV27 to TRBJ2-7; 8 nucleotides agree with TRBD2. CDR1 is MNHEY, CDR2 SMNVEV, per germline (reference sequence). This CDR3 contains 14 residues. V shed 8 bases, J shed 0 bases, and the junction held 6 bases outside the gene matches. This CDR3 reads CASSLAGPSYEQYF. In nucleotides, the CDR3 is TGTGCCAGCTCATTAGCGGGACCCTCCTACGAGCAGTACTTC.

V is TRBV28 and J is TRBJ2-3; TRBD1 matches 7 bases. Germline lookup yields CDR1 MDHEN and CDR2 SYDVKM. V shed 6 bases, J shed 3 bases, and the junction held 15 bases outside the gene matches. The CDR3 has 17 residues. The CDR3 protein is CASSDRERVLGTDTQYF. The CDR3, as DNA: TGTGCCAGCAGCGACAGGGAGCGCGTCTTGGGGACAGATACGCAGTATTTT.

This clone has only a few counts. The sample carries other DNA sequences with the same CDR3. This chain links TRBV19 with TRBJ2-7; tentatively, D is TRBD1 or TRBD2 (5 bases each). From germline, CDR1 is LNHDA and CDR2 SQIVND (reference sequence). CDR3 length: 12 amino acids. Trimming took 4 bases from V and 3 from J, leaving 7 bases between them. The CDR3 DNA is TGTGCCAGTAGTAGGGACGGCTACGAGCAGTACTTC. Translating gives CASSRDGYEQYF.

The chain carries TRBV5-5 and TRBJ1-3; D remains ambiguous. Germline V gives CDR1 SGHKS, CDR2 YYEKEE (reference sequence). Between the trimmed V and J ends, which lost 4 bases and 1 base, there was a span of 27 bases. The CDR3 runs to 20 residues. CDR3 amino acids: CASSTGREDLGSRSGNTIYF. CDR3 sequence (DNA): TGTGCCAGCAGCACTGGGCGGGAGGACCTCGGATCTCGATCTGGAAACACCATATATTTT.

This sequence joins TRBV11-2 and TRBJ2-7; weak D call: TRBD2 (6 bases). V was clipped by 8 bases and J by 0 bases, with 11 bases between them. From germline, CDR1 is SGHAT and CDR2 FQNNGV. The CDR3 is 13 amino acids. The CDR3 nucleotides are TGTGCCAGCGGGGGGAGGAGCTCCTACGAGCAGTACTTC. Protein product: CASGGRSSYEQYF.